This T cell receptor (beta chain) was profiled in a study of cytomegalovirus exposure and HLA in healthy donors. In regard to this clone: Its antigen is still unknown.

The V gene end was trimmed by 2 bases and the J gene end by 6 bases; junction bases not matched to a gene: 10. Germline assignment: CDR1 GTSNPN and CDR2 SVGIG (reference sequence). The length of the CDR3 is 15 residues. Amplification used 60 Vbeta primers and 13 Jbeta primers. TCRdb's table, derived via immunoSEQ multiplex PCR, lists solely in-frame clones and lacks some. The data hold about 140,000 clones, with over 75% observed a single time. Study-level results: Only CMV serostatus was available as immune exposure information. Listed as cytomegalovirus-associated were approximately 160 TCR beta chains.

The sample was PBMCs. The rearrangement joins TRBV30 to TRBJ2-7; 10 nucleotides agree with TRBD2. The TCR comes from a middle-aged woman in good health and CMV-seronegative. The CDR3 nucleotides are TGTGCCTGGAGTCTCCTACCCAGCGGGAGGGTCGAGCAGTACTTC. It is translated as CAWSLLPSGRVEQYF.